The T cell receptor (beta chain) under discussion was sequenced for a study of T cells in Graves' hyperthyroidism and ophthalmopathy. The CDR3 is made up of 15 amino acids. The germline gives CDR1 MNHNS, CDR2 SASEGT. V gave up 3 bases and J gave up 8 bases, with 18 bases separating them. Not enrolled were patients with uncontrolled infection, other autoimmune disease, pregnancy or lactation. The source material, RNA transcripts, was used to amplify TCR beta CDR3 regions. The HTBI primer set was used in a first-round RT-PCR of the TCR CDR3. TCRdb called the multiplex PCR reads again in MiXCR, with one record for every CDR3 protein. Of some 580,000 distinct CDR3 sequences listed, roughly 16% are singletons. Overall study findings and caveats: The model predicted ophthalmopathy a median around six months before onset.

This clonotype was seen a few times. Antigen unknown. The source of this sequence is a woman aged 40 to 49 with Graves' ophthalmopathy. The chain recombines TRBV6-1 with TRBJ2-3, with D maybe TRBD2 (6 bases). What was sequenced was blood. This chain's CDR3 is CASSDVRGPAGTQYF. The CDR3 DNA sequence: TGTGCCAGCAGTGATGTCCGTGGCCCAGCGGGTACGCAGTATTTT.